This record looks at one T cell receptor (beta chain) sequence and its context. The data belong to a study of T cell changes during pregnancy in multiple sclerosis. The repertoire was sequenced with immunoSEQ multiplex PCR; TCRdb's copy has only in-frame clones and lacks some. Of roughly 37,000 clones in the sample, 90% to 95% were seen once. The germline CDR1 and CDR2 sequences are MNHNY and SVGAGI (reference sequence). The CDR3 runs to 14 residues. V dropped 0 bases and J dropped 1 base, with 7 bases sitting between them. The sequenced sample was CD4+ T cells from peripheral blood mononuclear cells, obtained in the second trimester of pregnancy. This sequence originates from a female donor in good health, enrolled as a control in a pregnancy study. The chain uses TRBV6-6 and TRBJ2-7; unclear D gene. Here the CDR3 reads CASSYSGSSYEQYF. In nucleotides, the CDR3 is TGTGCCAGCAGTTACTCGGGCAGTTCCTACGAGCAGTACTTC.